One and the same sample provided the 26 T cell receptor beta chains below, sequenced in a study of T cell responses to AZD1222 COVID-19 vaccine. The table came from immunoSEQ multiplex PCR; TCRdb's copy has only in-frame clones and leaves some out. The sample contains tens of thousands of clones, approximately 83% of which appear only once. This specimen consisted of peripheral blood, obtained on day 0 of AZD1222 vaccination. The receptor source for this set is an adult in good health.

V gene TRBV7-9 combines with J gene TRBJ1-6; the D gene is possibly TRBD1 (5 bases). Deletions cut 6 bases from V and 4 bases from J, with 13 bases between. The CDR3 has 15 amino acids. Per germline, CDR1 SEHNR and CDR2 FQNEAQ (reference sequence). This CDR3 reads CASSSGRAYNSPLHF. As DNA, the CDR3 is TGTGCCAGCAGTTCAGGGAGAGCTTATAATTCACCCCTCCACTTT.

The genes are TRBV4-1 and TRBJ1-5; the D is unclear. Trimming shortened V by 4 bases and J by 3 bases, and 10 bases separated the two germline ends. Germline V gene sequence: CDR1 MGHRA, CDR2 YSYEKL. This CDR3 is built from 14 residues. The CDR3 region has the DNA TGCGCCAGCAGCCCAGACGGCCACAATCAGCCCCAGCATTTT. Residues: CASSPDGHNQPQHF.

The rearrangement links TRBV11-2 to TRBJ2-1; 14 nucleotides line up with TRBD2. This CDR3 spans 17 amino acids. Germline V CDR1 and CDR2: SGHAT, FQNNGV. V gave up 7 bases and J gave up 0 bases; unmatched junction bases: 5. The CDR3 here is CASTGTSGGFSYNEQFF. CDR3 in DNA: TGTGCCAGCACCGGGACTAGCGGGGGCTTCTCCTACAATGAGCAGTTCTTC. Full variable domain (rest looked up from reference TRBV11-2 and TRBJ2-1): EAGVAQSPRYKIIEKRQSVAFWCNPISGHATLYWYQQILGQGPKLLIQFQNNGVVDDSQLPKDRFSAERLKGVDSTLKIQPAKLEDSAVYLCASTGTSGGFSYNEQFFGPGTRLTVL.

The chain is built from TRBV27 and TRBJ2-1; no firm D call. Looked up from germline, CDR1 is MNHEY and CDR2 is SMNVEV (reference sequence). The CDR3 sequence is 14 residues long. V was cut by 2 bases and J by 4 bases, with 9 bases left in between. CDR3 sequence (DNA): TGTGCCAGCAGTTTAGGTCCCCGGTACAATGAGCAGTTCTTC. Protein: CASSLGPRYNEQFF.

The CDR3 here is CASSPPGGSPLHF. CDR3 nucleotides: TGTGCCAGCTCACCACCCGGGGGTTCACCCCTCCACTTT. V is TRBV18 and J is TRBJ1-6; TRBD1 is a possible D gene (5 bases). The ends were cut back, 0 bases at V and 9 bases at J, with 6 bases in the middle. This CDR3 contains 13 residues. From germline, CDR1 is KGHSH and CDR2 LQKENI.

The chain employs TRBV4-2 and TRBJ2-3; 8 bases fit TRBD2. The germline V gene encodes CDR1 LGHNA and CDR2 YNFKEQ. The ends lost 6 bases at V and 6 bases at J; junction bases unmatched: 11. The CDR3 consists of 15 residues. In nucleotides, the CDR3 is TGTGCCAGCAGTCAATCTAGCGGGCGATTTGATACGCAGTATTTT. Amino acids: CASSQSSGRFDTQYF.

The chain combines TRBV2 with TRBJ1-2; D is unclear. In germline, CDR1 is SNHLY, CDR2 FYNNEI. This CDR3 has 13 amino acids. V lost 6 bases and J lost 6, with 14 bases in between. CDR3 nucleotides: TGTGCCAGCAGCGGGCGGGTAGTCGATGGCTACACCTTC. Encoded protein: CASSGRVVDGYTF.

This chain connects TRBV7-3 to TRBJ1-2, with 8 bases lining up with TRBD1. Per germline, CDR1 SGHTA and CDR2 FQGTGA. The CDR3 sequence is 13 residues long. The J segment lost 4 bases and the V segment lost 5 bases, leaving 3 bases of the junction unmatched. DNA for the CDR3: TGTGCCAGCAGCCCCGGACAGGGCTATGGCTACACCTTC. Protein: CASSPGQGYGYTF.

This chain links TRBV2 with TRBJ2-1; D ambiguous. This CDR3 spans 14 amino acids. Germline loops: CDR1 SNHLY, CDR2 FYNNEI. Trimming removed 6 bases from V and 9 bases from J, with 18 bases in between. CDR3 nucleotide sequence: TGTGCCAGCAGGGACCCACGAAACTTGCGTGAGCAGTTCTTC. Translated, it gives CASRDPRNLREQFF.

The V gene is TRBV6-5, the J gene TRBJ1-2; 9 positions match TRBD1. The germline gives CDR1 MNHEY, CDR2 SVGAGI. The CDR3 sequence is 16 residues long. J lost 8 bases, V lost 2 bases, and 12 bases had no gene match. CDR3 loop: CASSYAQIQGAVGYTF. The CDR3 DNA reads TGTGCCAGCAGTTACGCCCAAATACAGGGGGCGGTAGGCTACACCTTC.

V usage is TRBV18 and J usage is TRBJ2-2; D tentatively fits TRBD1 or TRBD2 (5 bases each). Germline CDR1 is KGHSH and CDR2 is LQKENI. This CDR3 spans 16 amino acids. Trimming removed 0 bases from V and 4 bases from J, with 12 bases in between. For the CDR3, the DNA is TGTGCCAGCTCACCACCGAGGGGTACGGGCACCGGGGAGCTGTTTTTT. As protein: CASSPPRGTGTGELFF.

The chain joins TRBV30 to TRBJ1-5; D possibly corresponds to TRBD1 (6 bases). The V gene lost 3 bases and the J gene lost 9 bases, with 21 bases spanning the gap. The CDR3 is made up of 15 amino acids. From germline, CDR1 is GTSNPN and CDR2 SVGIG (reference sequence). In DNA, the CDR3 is TGTGCCTGGAGGGACAGAAGGGTAGCGGGGGTGCCCCAGCATTTT. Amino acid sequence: CAWRDRRVAGVPQHF.

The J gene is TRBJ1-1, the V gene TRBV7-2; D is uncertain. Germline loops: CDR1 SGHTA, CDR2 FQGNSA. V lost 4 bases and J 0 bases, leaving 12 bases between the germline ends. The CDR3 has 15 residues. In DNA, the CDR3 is TGTGCCAGCAGCTCTATAGATAACCTGAACACTGAAGCTTTCTTT. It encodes CASSSIDNLNTEAFF. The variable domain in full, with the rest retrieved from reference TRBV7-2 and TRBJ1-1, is GAGVSQSPSNKVTEKGKDVELRCDPISGHTALYWYRQSLGQGLEFLIYFQGNSAPDKSGLPSDRFSAERTGGSVSTLTIQRTQQEDSAVYLCASSSIDNLNTEAFFGQGTRLTVV.

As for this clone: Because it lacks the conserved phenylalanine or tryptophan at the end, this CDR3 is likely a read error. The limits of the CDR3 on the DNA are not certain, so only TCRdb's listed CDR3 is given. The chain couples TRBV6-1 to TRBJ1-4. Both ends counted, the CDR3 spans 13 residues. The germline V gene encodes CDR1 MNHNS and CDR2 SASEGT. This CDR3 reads CASSEGTGGSYCS.

The CDR3 DNA follows: TGTGCCAGTAGTATAGGGACCTCGCGGGTGGAAGCTTTCTTT. Amino acid sequence: CASSIGTSRVEAFF. The V gene is TRBV19, the J gene TRBJ1-1, with D unclear. This CDR3 has 14 amino acids. Germline V gene lookup returns CDR1 LNHDA and CDR2 SQIVND (reference sequence). Trimming removed 1 base from V and 8 bases from J, with 14 bases in between.

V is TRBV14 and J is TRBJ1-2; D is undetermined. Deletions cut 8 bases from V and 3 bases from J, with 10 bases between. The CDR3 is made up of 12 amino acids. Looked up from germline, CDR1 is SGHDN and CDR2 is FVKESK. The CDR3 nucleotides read TGTGCCAGCGGTGGCGGCCACTATGGCTACACCTTC. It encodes CASGGGHYGYTF.

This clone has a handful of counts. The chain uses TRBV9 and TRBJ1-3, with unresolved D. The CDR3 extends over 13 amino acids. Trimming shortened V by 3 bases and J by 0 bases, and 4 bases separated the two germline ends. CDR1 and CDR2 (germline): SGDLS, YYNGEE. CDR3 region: CASSASSGNTIYF. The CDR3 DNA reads TGTGCCAGCAGCGCTAGCTCTGGAAACACCATATATTTT.

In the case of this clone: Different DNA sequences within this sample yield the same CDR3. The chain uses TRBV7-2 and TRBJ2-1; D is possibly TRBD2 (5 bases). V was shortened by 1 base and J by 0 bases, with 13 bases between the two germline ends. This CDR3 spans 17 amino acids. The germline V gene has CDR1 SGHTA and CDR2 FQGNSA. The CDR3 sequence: CASSLVGGLSSYNEQFF. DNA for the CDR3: TGTGCCAGCAGCTTAGTCGGCGGGCTGAGCTCCTACAATGAGCAGTTCTTC.

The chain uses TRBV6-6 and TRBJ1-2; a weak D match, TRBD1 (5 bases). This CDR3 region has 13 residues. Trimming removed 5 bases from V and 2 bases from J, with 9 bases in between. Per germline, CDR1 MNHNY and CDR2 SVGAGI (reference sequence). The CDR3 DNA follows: TGTGCCAGCAGTAGGGACGGAAACTATGGCTACACCTTC. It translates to CASSRDGNYGYTF.

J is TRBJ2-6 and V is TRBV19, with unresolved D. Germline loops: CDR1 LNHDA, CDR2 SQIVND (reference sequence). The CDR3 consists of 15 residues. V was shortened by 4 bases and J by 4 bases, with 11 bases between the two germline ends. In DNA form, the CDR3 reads TGTGCCAGTAGTAACGGAGTTGGGGGGGCCAACGTCCTGACTTTC. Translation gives CASSNGVGGANVLTF.

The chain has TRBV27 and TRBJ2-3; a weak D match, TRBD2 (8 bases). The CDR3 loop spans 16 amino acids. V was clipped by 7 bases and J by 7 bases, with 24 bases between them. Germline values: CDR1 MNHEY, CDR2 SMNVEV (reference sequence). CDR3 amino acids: CASIQGGGLGSYTQYF. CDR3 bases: TGTGCCAGCATCCAGGGGGGGGGACTAGGGTCTTATACGCAGTATTTT.

The CDR3 protein is CASEIDRGGDTEAFF. As DNA, the CDR3 is TGTGCCAGCGAGATAGACAGGGGAGGGGACACTGAAGCTTTCTTT. The chain joins TRBV28 to TRBJ1-1; 8 bases fit TRBD1. The CDR3 is 15 amino acids. The V and J ends lost 8 bases and 3 bases, in that order; junction bases with no gene match: 11. The V gene's germline CDR1 is MDHEN and CDR2 SYDVKM.

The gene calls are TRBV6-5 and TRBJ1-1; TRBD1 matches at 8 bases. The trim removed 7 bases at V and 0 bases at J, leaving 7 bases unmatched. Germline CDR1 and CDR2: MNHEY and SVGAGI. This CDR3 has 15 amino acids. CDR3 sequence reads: CASNSRGHLNTEAFF. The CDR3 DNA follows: TGTGCCAGCAACTCCAGGGGGCATTTGAACACTGAAGCTTTCTTT.

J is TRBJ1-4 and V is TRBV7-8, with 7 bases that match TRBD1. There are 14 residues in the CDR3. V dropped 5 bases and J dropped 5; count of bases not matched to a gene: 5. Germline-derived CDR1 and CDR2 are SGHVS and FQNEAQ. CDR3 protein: CASSDDRENEKLFF. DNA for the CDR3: TGTGCCAGCAGCGATGACAGGGAAAATGAAAAACTGTTTTTT. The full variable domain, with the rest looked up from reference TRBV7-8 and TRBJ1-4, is GAGVSQSPRYKVAKRGQDVALRCDPISGHVSLFWYQQALGQGPEFLTYFQNEAQLDKSGLPSDRFFAERPEGSVSTLKIQRTQQEDSAVYLCASSDDRENEKLFFGSGTQLSVL.

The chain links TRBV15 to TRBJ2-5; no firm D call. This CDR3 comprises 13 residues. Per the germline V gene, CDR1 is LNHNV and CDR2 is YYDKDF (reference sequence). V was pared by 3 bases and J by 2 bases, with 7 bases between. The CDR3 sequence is CATSRAYQETQYF. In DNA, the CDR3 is TGTGCCACCAGCAGGGCGTATCAAGAGACCCAGTACTTC.

CDR3 loop: CASSLWSPYRGPYEQYF. The CDR3 DNA reads TGTGCCAGCAGTTTATGGTCCCCTTACAGGGGGCCCTACGAGCAGTACTTC. This chain links TRBV28 with TRBJ2-7; the match to TRBD1 covers 9 bases. This CDR3 has 17 amino acids. The germline V gene has CDR1 MDHEN and CDR2 SYDVKM. Unmatched junction bases numbered 8, after V lost 0 bases and J lost 2 bases.